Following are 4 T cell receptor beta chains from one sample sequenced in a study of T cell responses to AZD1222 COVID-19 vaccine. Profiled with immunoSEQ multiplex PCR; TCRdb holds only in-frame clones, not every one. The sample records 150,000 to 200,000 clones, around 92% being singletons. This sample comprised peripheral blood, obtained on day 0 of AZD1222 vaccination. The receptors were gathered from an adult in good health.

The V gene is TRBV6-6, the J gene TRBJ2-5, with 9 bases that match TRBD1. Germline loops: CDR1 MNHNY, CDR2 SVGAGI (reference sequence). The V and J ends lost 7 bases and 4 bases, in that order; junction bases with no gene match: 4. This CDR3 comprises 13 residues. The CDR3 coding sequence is TGTGCCAGCACCGGGACAGGGCCAGAGACCCAGTACTTC. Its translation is CASTGTGPETQYF.

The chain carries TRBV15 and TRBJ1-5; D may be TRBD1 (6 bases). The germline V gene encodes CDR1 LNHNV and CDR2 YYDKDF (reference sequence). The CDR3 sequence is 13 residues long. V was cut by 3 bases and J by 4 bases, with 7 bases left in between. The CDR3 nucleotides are TGTGCCACCAGCAGTGGACAGAATCAGCCCCAGCATTTT. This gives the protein CATSSGQNQPQHF.

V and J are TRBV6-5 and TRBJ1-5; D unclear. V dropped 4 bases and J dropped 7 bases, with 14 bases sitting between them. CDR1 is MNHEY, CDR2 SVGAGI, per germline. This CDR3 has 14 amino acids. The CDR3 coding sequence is TGTGCCAGCAGTTCTCGGGTTCGGGGACAGCCCCAGCATTTT. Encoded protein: CASSSRVRGQPQHF.

The CDR3 coding sequence is TGTGCCAGCAGCGCTCCCGGGACAGGGGGCACCGGGGAGCTGTTTTTT. It yields the protein CASSAPGTGGTGELFF. The chain links TRBV9 to TRBJ2-2, with TRBD1 matching over 11 bases. V was clipped by 3 bases and J by 4 bases; unmatched bases: 5. The germline CDR1 and CDR2 sequences are SGDLS and YYNGEE. This CDR3 has 16 residues.